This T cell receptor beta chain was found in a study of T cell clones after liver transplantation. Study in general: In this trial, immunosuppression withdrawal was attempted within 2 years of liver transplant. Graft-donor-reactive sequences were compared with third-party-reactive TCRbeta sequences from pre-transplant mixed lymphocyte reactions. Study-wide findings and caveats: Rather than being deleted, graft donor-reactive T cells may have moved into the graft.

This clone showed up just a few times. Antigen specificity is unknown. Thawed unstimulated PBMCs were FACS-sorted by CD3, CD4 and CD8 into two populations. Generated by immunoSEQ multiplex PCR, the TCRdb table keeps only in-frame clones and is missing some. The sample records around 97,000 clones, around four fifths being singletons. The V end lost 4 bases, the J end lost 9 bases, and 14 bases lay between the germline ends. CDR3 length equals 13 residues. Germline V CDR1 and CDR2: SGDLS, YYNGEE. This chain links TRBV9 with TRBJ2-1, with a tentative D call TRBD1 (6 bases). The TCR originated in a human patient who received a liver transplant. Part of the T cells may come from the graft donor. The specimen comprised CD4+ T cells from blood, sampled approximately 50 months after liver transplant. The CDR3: CASSPGGSGEQFF. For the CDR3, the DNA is TGTGCCAGCAGCCCTGGGGGCTCAGGTGAGCAGTTCTTC.